This is a list of T cell receptor beta chains from one sample in a study of TIL therapy for anti-PD-1-resistant metastatic lung cancer. Here immunoSEQ multiplex PCR was the method, and the copy in TCRdb shows in-frame clones only, minus some. The sample shows nearly 15,000 clones, roughly 82% of them seen only once. The specimen was blood, collected at baseline. Source of these receptors: a person between 25 and 79 years old with non-small cell lung cancer. The CDR3 runs from the conserved cysteine through the conserved F or W. A D gene is named only where the DNA matches it firmly. Expanded clones get a size class; other rows say once, few or many, or leave the size out.

d_call	clone_size	j_call	v_call	cdr3_aa	cdr3_nt
NA	NA	TRBJ1-1	TRBV9	CASSVDGFGTTEAFF	TGTGCCAGCAGCGTAGACGGATTTGGGACCACTGAAGCTTTCTTT
NA	NA	TRBJ2-2	TRBV11-1	CASSISAGLGNTGELFF	TGTGCCAGCAGCATATCCGCGGGTTTGGGTAACACCGGGGAGCTGTTTTTT
NA	NA	TRBJ1-5	TRBV25-1	CASSEAGAVLNQPQHF	TGTGCCAGCAGTGAAGCAGGGGCGGTTTTAAATCAGCCCCAGCATTTT
TRBD1	NA	TRBJ1-5	TRBV6-6	CASSTDRGGYQPQHF	TGTGCCAGCAGTACGGACAGGGGCGGTTATCAGCCCCAGCATTTT
NA	NA	TRBJ2-2	TRBV4-1	CASSHQGPTGELFF	TGCGCCAGCAGCCACCAAGGGCCCACCGGGGAGCTGTTTTTT
NA	once	TRBJ2-1	TRBV19	CASSLEVSGYNEQFF	TGTGCCAGTAGTTTGGAGGTTAGCGGCTACAATGAGCAGTTCTTC
NA	NA	TRBJ2-7	TRBV6-1	CASSFRREPYEQYF	TGTGCCAGCAGTTTCCGACGGGAGCCCTACGAGCAGTACTTC
NA	NA	TRBJ1-6	TRBV2	CATKGQGNSPLHF	TGTGCCACCAAGGGGCAGGGGAATTCACCCCTCCACTTT
TRBD1	once	TRBJ1-2	TRBV18	CASSPQSRGYGYTF	TGTGCCAGCTCACCACAGAGCAGGGGGTATGGCTACACCTTC
TRBD2	NA	TRBJ2-3	TRBV11-2	CASSLLAGFGTDTQYF	TGTGCCAGCAGCCTCCTAGCGGGATTTGGCACAGATACGCAGTATTTT
NA	NA	TRBJ2-2	TRBV28	CASSRTVNTGELFF	TGTGCCAGCAGTAGGACAGTGAACACCGGGGAGCTGTTTTTT
NA	NA	TRBJ2-4	TRBV7-9	CASSFGAGLKNIQYF	TGTGCCAGCAGCTTTGGGGCAGGGCTAAAAAACATTCAGTACTTC
TRBD1	NA	TRBJ2-1	TRBV7-3	CASSQGQSYNEQFF	TGTGCCAGCAGCCAGGGACAGTCCTACAATGAGCAGTTCTTC
NA	NA	TRBJ2-7	TRBV19	CASSTVSRQAAYEQYF	TGTGCCAGTAGTACGGTATCACGACAGGCCGCCTACGAGCAGTACTTC
NA	NA	TRBJ1-4	TRBV28	CASTTPASLGGKLFF	TGTGCCAGCACCACCCCGGCCTCCTTAGGGGGAAAACTGTTTTTT
NA	NA	TRBJ2-5	TRBV5-4	CAFSKWVQETQYF	TGTGCCTTCTCTAAGTGGGTCCAAGAGACCCAGTACTTC
NA	NA	TRBJ1-5	TRBV11-2	CASSLGGRSSNQPQHF	TGTGCCAGCAGCTTAGGAGGCCGATCTAGCAATCAGCCCCAGCATTTT
TRBD1	few	TRBJ1-3	TRBV7-9	CASSPDRVGNTIYF	TGTGCCAGCAGCCCCGACAGGGTTGGAAACACCATATATTTT
NA	NA	TRBJ2-3	TRBV29-1	CSIKRGGGGTDTQYF	TGCAGCATCAAACGGGGAGGGGGAGGTACAGATACGCAGTATTTT
NA	NA	TRBJ2-7	TRBV4-2	CASTSSGLYEQYF	TGTGCCAGCACCTCATCCGGTCTTTACGAGCAGTACTTC
NA	NA	TRBJ2-7	TRBV7-2	CASSSQYPYEQYF	TGTGCCAGCAGCTCACAGTACCCCTACGAGCAGTACTTC
NA	NA	TRBJ2-7	TRBV2	CASMGDRGEQYF	TGTGCCAGCATGGGGGACCGGGGGGAGCAGTACTTC
NA	NA	TRBJ1-1	TRBV7-8	CASSLATRPDSWNTEAFF	TGTGCCAGCAGCTTAGCGACGCGACCTGACAGCTGGAACACTGAAGCTTTCTTT
NA	few	TRBJ2-7	TRBV27	CASSGDATRLYEQYF	TGTGCCAGCAGTGGGGACGCGACAAGGCTTTACGAGCAGTACTTC
TRBD2	NA	TRBJ2-3	TRBV5-1	CASSFTTSGTDTQYF	TGCGCCAGCAGTTTTACGACTAGCGGCACAGATACGCAGTATTTT
NA	NA	TRBJ1-1	TRBV7-2	CASSLALANTEAFF	TGTGCCAGCAGCTTAGCGCTTGCCAACACTGAAGCTTTCTTT
NA	NA	TRBJ2-5	TRBV13	CASSPTSVSKTQYF	TGTGCCAGCAGCCCTACTAGTGTCAGTAAGACCCAGTACTTC
NA	NA	TRBJ2-5	TRBV6-1	CASSRDLKETQYF	TGTGCCAGCAGCCGGGATTTAAAAGAGACCCAGTACTTC
TRBD2	NA	TRBJ2-1	TRBV30	CAWRSGGPYNEQFF	TGTGCCTGGAGAAGCGGGGGGCCCTACAATGAGCAGTTCTTC
TRBD1	NA	TRBJ1-2	TRBV29-1	CSVNRGRRGYTF	TGCAGCGTCAACAGGGGCCGGAGGGGCTACACCTTC
NA	NA	TRBJ2-1	TRBV6-5	CASSYSFSPNEQFF	TGTGCCAGCAGTTATTCCTTTAGTCCCAATGAGCAGTTCTTC
TRBD1	once	TRBJ2-3	TRBV12-5	CASGPGQGSTDTQYF	TGTGCTAGTGGTCCCGGACAGGGAAGCACAGATACGCAGTATTTT
NA	NA	TRBJ1-6	TRBV30	CAWSVRGKTLHF	TGTGCCTGGAGTGTGAGGGGCAAGACCCTCCACTTT
TRBD2	NA	TRBJ2-1	TRBV19	CASSILAGLGNEQFF	TGTGCCAGTAGTATACTAGCGGGATTGGGGAATGAGCAGTTCTTC
NA	NA	TRBJ2-5	TRBV9	CASSPSPGHLQETQYF	TGTGCCAGCAGCCCCTCGCCGGGACACCTACAGGAGACCCAGTACTTC
TRBD1	NA	TRBJ1-4	TRBV7-7	CASSLGDSRNEKLFF	TGTGCCAGCAGTTTGGGGGACAGTCGGAATGAAAAACTGTTTTTT
NA	few	TRBJ2-7	TRBV4-3	CASSQDQGWYEQYF	TGCGCCAGCAGCCAAGATCAGGGATGGTACGAGCAGTACTTC
NA	NA	TRBJ1-2	TRBV7-9	CASSLGRQVLSGYGYTF	TGTGCCAGCAGCTTAGGAAGACAGGTCCTAAGCGGCTATGGCTACACCTTC
TRBD1	once	TRBJ1-3	TRBV28	CASRQGGWSSGNTIYF	TGTGCCAGCAGGCAGGGGGGGTGGAGCTCTGGAAACACCATATATTTT